Each of the 28 T cell receptor beta chains below was sequenced from the same sample in a study of technical replicates of blood from four donors. Assay used: immunoSEQ multiplex PCR; TCRdb lists only in-frame clones, some missing. The data show 65,000 to 85,000 clones, 95% to 98% seen once. Sequenced sample: T cells isolated from PBMCs. The source of these receptors is a human donor in good health.

The rearrangement uses TRBV28 and TRBJ2-1, with 9 positions matching TRBD1. V lost 6 bases, J lost 9 bases, and 12 bases stayed unmatched. Germline-derived CDR1 and CDR2 are MDHEN and SYDVKM. The CDR3 covers 15 residues. The CDR3 loop reads CASRIQGAQSLEQFF. The CDR3 nucleotides read TGTGCCAGCAGGATACAGGGGGCCCAGTCACTTGAGCAGTTCTTC.

V and J are TRBV18 and TRBJ2-6; tentatively, D is TRBD1 (6 bases). CDR3 length: 16 amino acids. V was pared by 8 bases and J by 0 bases, with 14 bases between. In germline, CDR1 is KGHSH, CDR2 LQKENI. CDR3 amino acids: CASSGTNHSGANVLTF. In DNA form, the CDR3 reads TGTGCCAGCAGTGGGACAAACCACTCTGGGGCCAACGTCCTGACTTTC.

This sequence joins TRBV5-1 and TRBJ1-2, with 7 positions matching TRBD1. Trimming cost V 2 bases and J 7 bases; bases outside gene matches: 5. Per the germline V gene, CDR1 is SGHRS and CDR2 is YFSETQ. The CDR3 consists of 13 residues. As DNA, the CDR3 is TGCGCCAGCAGCTTCGGGACAGATGCTGGCTACACCTTC. This codes for CASSFGTDAGYTF.

The gene calls are TRBV27 and TRBJ2-3, with a tentative D call TRBD2 (5 bases). Germline loops: CDR1 MNHEY, CDR2 SMNVEV (reference sequence). V lost 0 bases, J lost 3 bases, and 13 bases lay in between. The CDR3 is 16 residues long. The CDR3 sequence is CASSLSYGVKTDTQYF. The CDR3 DNA reads TGTGCCAGCAGTTTATCGTACGGGGTAAAGACAGATACGCAGTATTTT.

The V gene is TRBV27, the J gene TRBJ2-3; D is possibly TRBD1 (6 bases). Germline V gene sequence: CDR1 MNHEY, CDR2 SMNVEV (reference sequence). This CDR3 has 11 residues. V gave up 8 bases and J gave up 6 bases, with 9 bases separating them. CDR3 loop: CASYGGDTQYF. The CDR3, as DNA: TGTGCCAGCTATGGGGGCGATACGCAGTATTTT.

This chain joins TRBV6-5 and TRBJ2-1; a weak D match, TRBD1 (5 bases). V was pared by 6 bases and J by 5 bases, with 14 bases between. The CDR3 is 14 amino acids. Germline V lookup: CDR1 MNHEY, CDR2 SVGAGI. Here the CDR3 reads CASSLKPGNNEQFF. For the CDR3, the DNA is TGTGCCAGCAGCCTCAAGCCAGGGAACAATGAGCAGTTCTTC.

The chain carries TRBV2 and TRBJ2-7, with 9 bases aligning to TRBD2. Looked up from germline, CDR1 is SNHLY and CDR2 is FYNNEI. There are 15 residues in the CDR3. V lost 4 bases to trimming and J lost 4 bases; unmatched junction nucleotides: 8. For the CDR3, the DNA is TGTGCCAGCAGTGTCCCGGGACTAGCAGATTACGAGCAGTACTTC. Its protein is CASSVPGLADYEQYF.

The rearrangement uses TRBV7-8 and TRBJ2-1; D unclear. Per the germline V gene, CDR1 is SGHVS and CDR2 is FQNEAQ. CDR3 length: 15 residues. Trimming took off 0 bases at V and 3 bases at J, with 9 bases between the two ends. The CDR3 DNA sequence: TGTGCCAGCAGCTTAGCACTACTCGTCTACAATGAGCAGTTCTTC. Protein: CASSLALLVYNEQFF.

The J gene is TRBJ2-3, the V gene TRBV29-1; TRBD1 aligns across 7 bases. With 2 bases clipped from V and 3 bases from J, the junction kept 5 bases outside the gene matches. The CDR3 totals 14 residues. Germline V CDR1 and CDR2: SQVTM, ANQGSEA. CDR3 region: CSVERDRATDTQYF. The CDR3, as DNA: TGCAGCGTTGAACGGGACAGAGCAACAGATACGCAGTATTTT.

CDR3 amino acids: CASSYAGTGLMEQYF. The CDR3 nucleotides read TGTGCCAGCAGCTACGCCGGGACAGGGCTCATGGAGCAGTACTTC. The chain links TRBV5-6 to TRBJ2-7; 9 nucleotides match TRBD1. The CDR3 runs to 15 residues. Losses at the gene ends were 3 bases for V and 7 bases for J; bases not matched to a gene: 11. CDR1 SGHDT and CDR2 YYEEEE come from the germline V gene.

This chain joins TRBV10-3 and TRBJ2-3; 7 nucleotides match TRBD1. The germline CDR1 and CDR2 sequences are ENHRY and SYGVKD. The CDR3 runs to 14 residues. The V and J ends lost 7 bases and 1 base, in that order; junction bases with no gene match: 5. CDR3 amino acids: CAITRTGGTDTQYF. CDR3 coding DNA: TGTGCCATCACTCGGACAGGAGGCACAGATACGCAGTATTTT.

V gene TRBV7-8 combines with J gene TRBJ1-1; maybe TRBD1 (5 bases). This CDR3 comprises 15 residues. CDR1 is SGHVS, CDR2 FQNEAQ, per germline. V was clipped by 2 bases and J by 1 base, with 11 bases between them. The CDR3 loop reads CASSLLGRRNTEAFF. Written as DNA, the CDR3 is TGTGCCAGCAGCTTACTGGGGCGACGGAACACTGAAGCTTTCTTT.

The gene calls are TRBV9 and TRBJ2-7; D gene unclear. The V gene lost 0 bases and the J gene lost 5 bases, with 9 bases spanning the gap. The CDR3 contains 13 residues. CDR1 and CDR2 (germline): SGDLS, YYNGEE. CDR3 amino acids: CASSVGLQDEQYF. Here the CDR3 DNA reads TGTGCCAGCAGCGTAGGGCTGCAGGACGAGCAGTACTTC.

The chain employs TRBV27 and TRBJ2-7; TRBD2 matches 7 bases. V was pared by 5 bases and J by 0 bases, with 7 bases of the junction left unmatched. Germline V lookup: CDR1 MNHEY, CDR2 SMNVEV (reference sequence). The CDR3 spans 15 residues. CDR3: CASSASRDYSYEQYF. In DNA form, the CDR3 reads TGTGCCAGCAGTGCCTCAAGGGACTACTCCTACGAGCAGTACTTC.

V usage is TRBV7-9 and J usage is TRBJ2-7; 9 bases are a match to TRBD2. Germline values: CDR1 SEHNR, CDR2 FQNEAQ (reference sequence). The CDR3 loop spans 15 amino acids. V dropped 0 bases and J dropped 1; count of bases not matched to a gene: 1. The CDR3 loop is CASSLASGGSYEQYF. For the CDR3, the DNA is TGTGCCAGCAGCTTAGCCAGCGGGGGGTCCTACGAGCAGTACTTC.

The rearrangement links TRBV27 to TRBJ1-4; 8 positions agree with TRBD1. The V segment lost 5 bases and the J segment 2 bases; nucleotides outside the gene matches: 4. CDR3 length equals 15 residues. Per the germline V gene, CDR1 is MNHEY and CDR2 is SMNVEV (reference sequence). The CDR3 sequence is CASSPRTGTNEKLFF. The CDR3 coding sequence is TGTGCCAGCAGTCCTAGGACAGGGACTAATGAAAAACTGTTTTTT.

V gene TRBV4-1 combines with J gene TRBJ1-3; TRBD1 aligns across 8 bases. Germline CDR1 reads MGHRA; CDR2 reads YSYEKL. V shed 1 base, J shed 0 bases, and the junction held 20 bases outside the gene matches. The CDR3 sequence is 22 residues long. The chain's CDR3 is CASSQVFSPTGDLIVSGNTIYF. The CDR3, as DNA: TGCGCCAGCAGCCAAGTTTTTTCACCGACAGGGGATCTTATCGTCTCTGGAAACACCATATATTTT.

This chain uses TRBV10-3 with TRBJ2-1; D is possibly TRBD2 (6 bases). The germline gives CDR1 ENHRY, CDR2 SYGVKD. V lost 0 bases and J 0 bases, leaving 15 bases between the germline ends. The CDR3 loop spans 18 amino acids. In DNA, the CDR3 is TGTGCCATCAGTGAGTCGGCGGGGCTAGCGAGCTCCTACAATGAGCAGTTCTTC. Translation: CAISESAGLASSYNEQFF.

The rearrangement links TRBV7-9 to TRBJ2-3; TRBD2 aligns across 12 bases. Per the germline V gene, CDR1 is SEHNR and CDR2 is FQNEAQ (reference sequence). V gave up 6 bases and J gave up 6 bases; unmatched junction bases: 7. The CDR3 totals 15 residues. As DNA, the CDR3 is TGTGCCAGCAGTCCTAGCGGGGGGGCGGCGGATACGCAGTATTTT. Translated, it gives CASSPSGGAADTQYF.

This chain connects TRBV6-1 to TRBJ1-5; 8 bases align to TRBD1. The CDR3 contains 17 residues. V was pared by 3 bases and J by 8 bases, with 15 bases of the junction left unmatched. CDR1 and CDR2 (germline): MNHNS, SASEGT. The CDR3, as DNA: TGTGCCAGCAGTGATGGGGGCGGAAGAAAGGACAGGGAGCCCCAGCATTTT. It translates to CASSDGGGRKDREPQHF.

This chain joins TRBV5-1 and TRBJ1-6; 8 positions match TRBD1. This CDR3 is 16 amino acids long. CDR1 is SGHRS and CDR2 is YFSETQ in the germline V gene. V gave up 4 bases and J gave up 9 bases; unmatched junction bases: 12. CDR3 in DNA: TGCGCCAGCAGCCCCTCGACCACAGGGGGATTTTCACCCCTCCACTTT. As protein: CASSPSTTGGFSPLHF.

The chain is built from TRBV25-1 and TRBJ1-2; 12 nucleotides align to TRBD1. V was clipped by 4 bases and J by 5 bases; unmatched bases: 11. CDR1 is MGHDK and CDR2 is SYGVNS in the germline V gene. CDR3 length equals 17 residues. The CDR3 nucleotides are TGTGCCAGCAGTGGAGTTTTGGGACAGGGGGCTCCGTATGGCTACACCTTC. It codes for CASSGVLGQGAPYGYTF.

This sequence joins TRBV2 and TRBJ2-3; no reliable D call. Trimming cost V 7 bases and J 1 base, with 12 bases left between them. The CDR3 sequence is 14 residues long. CDR1 SNHLY and CDR2 FYNNEI come from the germline V gene. In DNA form, the CDR3 reads TGTGCCAGCACAGCCACAGTTGGCACAGATACGCAGTATTTT. Amino acids: CASTATVGTDTQYF.

The rearrangement uses TRBV19 and TRBJ2-1; the match to TRBD2 covers 10 bases. V trimming: 3 bases; J trimming: 10 bases; junction bases outside the gene matches: 3. From germline, CDR1 is LNHDA and CDR2 SQIVND (reference sequence). The CDR3 has 13 residues. CDR3 protein: CASSMSSGREQFF. CDR3 DNA sequence: TGTGCCAGTAGTATGAGTAGCGGGAGGGAGCAGTTCTTC. Looking up the rest from reference TRBV19 and TRBJ2-1 gives the full variable domain: DGGITQSPKYLFRKEGQNVTLSCEQNLNHDAMYWYRQDPGQGLRLIYYSQIVNDFQKGDIAEGYSVSREKKESFPLTVTSAQKNPTAFYLCASSMSSGREQFFGPGTRLTVL.

The chain uses TRBV13 and TRBJ2-3; weak D call: TRBD1 (5 bases). This CDR3 is built from 14 residues. The germline V and J ends were trimmed by 5 bases and 2 bases, with 11 bases remaining between them. Looked up from germline, CDR1 is PRHDT and CDR2 is FYEKMQ (reference sequence). The CDR3 region is CASSRTQATDTQYF. The CDR3 bases are TGTGCCAGCAGCCGTACACAGGCCACAGATACGCAGTATTTT.

The J gene is TRBJ1-5, the V gene TRBV18; D not certain. The CDR3 spans 14 residues. Looked up from germline, CDR1 is KGHSH and CDR2 is LQKENI. Trimming stripped 6 bases from V and 2 bases from J, with 11 bases between. The CDR3 DNA reads as TGTGCCAGCTCCCCCGTTCCTCGCAATCAGCCCCAGCATTTT. Translating it yields CASSPVPRNQPQHF.

The genes are TRBV28 and TRBJ1-2; 8 bases agree with TRBD1. Trimming removed 4 bases from V and 4 bases from J; junction bases left unmatched: 17. Germline loops: CDR1 MDHEN, CDR2 SYDVKM. The CDR3 runs 18 residues. The CDR3 reads CASSSTTQISGTGYGYTF. The CDR3 bases are TGTGCCAGCAGTTCCACGACACAAATTTCGGGGACAGGCTATGGCTACACCTTC.

The chain links TRBV5-1 to TRBJ2-3, with D possibly TRBD2 on 7 matching bases. V dropped 0 bases and J dropped 1 base, with 18 bases sitting between them. The CDR3 covers 18 residues. Germline assignment: CDR1 SGHRS and CDR2 YFSETQ. The CDR3 reads CASSLEVSGGRGTDTQYF. CDR3 coding DNA: TGCGCCAGCAGCTTGGAGGTTTCGGGGGGCCGTGGCACAGATACGCAGTATTTT.